This passage covers 24 T cell receptor beta chains from one sample sequenced in a study of blood T cell repertoires in COVID-19. Repertoires were generated with immunoSEQ multiplex PCR, while TCRdb's copy carries only in-frame clones and drops some. The sample lists some 75,000 clones, 80% to 90% occurring once. The sample consisted of peripheral blood. The receptor source for this set is a man older than 75 with COVID-19, enrolled during active disease.

In this sample, this clone turned up a few times. The J gene is TRBJ1-6, the V gene TRBV9, with D hard to call. Germline loops: CDR1 SGDLS, CDR2 YYNGEE. V was pared by 5 bases and J by 8 bases, with 14 bases between. CDR3 length: 14 residues. For the CDR3, the DNA is TGTGCCAGCAGTGTTGGGGAGGTTGATTCACCCCTCCACTTT. Translation: CASSVGEVDSPLHF.

The chain recombines TRBV5-4 with TRBJ2-5; 9 bases map to TRBD1. Germline lookup yields CDR1 SGHNT and CDR2 YYREEE (reference sequence). The CDR3 consists of 15 residues. The V segment lost 3 bases and the J segment 2 bases; nucleotides outside the gene matches: 5. CDR3 coding DNA: TGTGCCAGCAGCTCCGGGACAGGGAGGCAAGAGACCCAGTACTTC. Protein: CASSSGTGRQETQYF.

The rearrangement uses TRBV11-3 and TRBJ2-2, with TRBD1 as a possible D gene (6 bases). Looked up from germline, CDR1 is SGHNT and CDR2 is YENEEA. Trimming pared 0 bases from V and 7 bases from J, leaving 15 bases between. CDR3 length equals 16 residues. CDR3 protein: CASSLDSYRVNGELFF. The CDR3 DNA is TGTGCCAGCAGCTTAGATTCATACAGGGTAAACGGGGAGCTGTTTTTT.

The genes are TRBV18 and TRBJ1-1; D possibly corresponds to TRBD1 (6 bases). The CDR3 spans 13 residues. Per germline, CDR1 KGHSH and CDR2 LQKENI. The V end was cut by 3 bases, the J end by 9 bases, with 14 bases between. Here the CDR3 reads CASSPYGGRKAFF. CDR3 DNA: TGTGCCAGCTCACCCTATGGGGGCAGGAAAGCTTTCTTT. Combining the CDR3 with reference TRBV18 and TRBJ1-1 gives the whole variable domain NAGVMQNPRHLVRRRGQEARLRCSPMKGHSHVYWYRQLPEEGLKFMVYLQKENIIDESGMPKERFSAEFPKEGPSILRIQQVVRGDSAAYFCASSPYGGRKAFFGQGTRLTVV.

J is TRBJ2-7 and V is TRBV19; TRBD1 matches 7 bases. The CDR3 length is 15 residues. Germline assignment: CDR1 LNHDA and CDR2 SQIVND (reference sequence). V was clipped by 5 bases and J by 7 bases; unmatched bases: 14. The CDR3 region is CASSPRETGFKEQYF. The CDR3 region has the DNA TGTGCCAGTAGTCCCCGAGAGACAGGGTTTAAGGAGCAGTACTTC.

The chain recombines TRBV6-4 with TRBJ2-3, with 7 positions matching TRBD2. CDR1 is MRHNA, CDR2 SNTAGT, per germline. The CDR3 sequence is 14 residues long. With 3 bases clipped from V and 1 base from J, the junction kept 1 base outside the gene matches. The CDR3 DNA is TGTGCCAGCAGTGAACGGGGGGGCACAGATACGCAGTATTTT. It specifies CASSERGGTDTQYF.

This clone came up once. V and J are TRBV7-3 and TRBJ2-3; 7 bases match TRBD1. Looked up from germline, CDR1 is SGHTA and CDR2 is FQGTGA. The CDR3 extends over 13 amino acids. J was trimmed by 0 bases and V by 8 bases; bases with no gene match: 2. DNA of the CDR3: TGTGCCAGCGGGGACAGCAGCACAGATACGCAGTATTTT. Amino acids: CASGDSSTDTQYF.

This rearrangement joins TRBV7-8 to TRBJ1-2, with 10 bases identical to TRBD1. Unmatched junction bases numbered 8, after V lost 4 bases and J lost 9 bases. The CDR3 contains 14 residues. Germline assignment: CDR1 SGHVS and CDR2 FQNEAQ. The CDR3 sequence is CASSWIPGQGSYTF. DNA for the CDR3: TGTGCCAGCAGCTGGATTCCGGGACAGGGGAGCTACACCTTC.

The J gene is TRBJ1-3, the V gene TRBV7-9; the D is unclear. The CDR3 contains 14 residues. CDR1 SEHNR and CDR2 FQNEAQ come from the germline V gene (reference sequence). Between the trimmed V and J ends, which lost 7 bases and 0 bases, there was a span of 10 bases. CDR3 loop: CASTTTASGNTIYF. CDR3 bases: TGTGCCAGCACCACTACAGCCTCTGGAAACACCATATATTTT.

The chain is built from TRBV2 and TRBJ1-5, with 7 bases fitting TRBD1. Germline CDR1 reads SNHLY; CDR2 reads FYNNEI. Unmatched junction bases numbered 4, after V lost 3 bases and J lost 5 bases. The CDR3 is made up of 14 amino acids. CDR3 in amino acids: CASSDGTVYQPQHF. DNA of the CDR3: TGTGCCAGCAGTGATGGGACAGTCTATCAGCCCCAGCATTTT.

This rearrangement joins TRBV9 to TRBJ1-2, with D unresolved. The CDR3 is made up of 13 amino acids. Germline assignment: CDR1 SGDLS and CDR2 YYNGEE. V was cut by 3 bases and J by 6 bases, with 12 bases left in between. The CDR3 DNA follows: TGTGCCAGCAGCGCCCCTCCAGTGAATGGCTACACCTTC. This sequence encodes CASSAPPVNGYTF. Combining the CDR3 with reference TRBV9 and TRBJ1-2 gives the whole variable domain DSGVTQTPKHLITATGQRVTLRCSPRSGDLSVYWYQQSLDQGLQFLIQYYNGEERAKGNILERFSAQQFPDLHSELNLSSLELGDSALYFCASSAPPVNGYTFGSGTRLTVV.

This chain uses TRBV23-1 with TRBJ2-7, with 10 bases that match TRBD1. TRBV23-1 counts as an open reading frame of uncertain function. J lost 1 base, V lost 0 bases, and 9 bases had no gene match. The CDR3 length is 18 residues. CDR3 bases: TGCGCCAGCAGTCAATCGCTTGACAGGGGGCAGGGGTCCTACGAGCAGTACTTC. It specifies CASSQSLDRGQGSYEQYF.

The sample holds a few counts of this clone. The V gene is TRBV5-4, the J gene TRBJ2-7; no clear D. The V end lost 0 bases, the J end lost 6 bases, and 16 bases lay between the germline ends. There are 15 residues in the CDR3. Germline lookup yields CDR1 SGHNT and CDR2 YYREEE (reference sequence). CDR3 bases: TGTGCCAGCAGCTTGGAAATGGCGGCGCAGAGCGAGCAGTACTTC. Protein: CASSLEMAAQSEQYF.

In its sample, this clone was seen once. The V and J genes are TRBV7-8 and TRBJ1-2, with D perhaps TRBD1 (5 bases). Germline V gene sequence: CDR1 SGHVS, CDR2 FQNEAQ. This CDR3 contains 12 residues. Trimming cost V 6 bases and J 7 bases, with 12 bases left between them. The CDR3 DNA follows: TGTGCCAGCAGTAGCCCCGACAGTGGCTACACCTTC. Protein sequence: CASSSPDSGYTF.

This sequence joins TRBV5-1 and TRBJ1-6; D gene uncertain. V was cut by 4 bases and J by 8 bases, with 10 bases left in between. Per germline, CDR1 SGHRS and CDR2 YFSETQ. CDR3 length equals 13 residues. The CDR3 loop reads CASSGRFDSPLHF. The CDR3, as DNA: TGCGCCAGCAGCGGCAGGTTTGATTCACCCCTCCACTTT.

This chain links TRBV12-3 or TRBV12-4 with TRBJ2-5; the match to TRBD2 covers 7 bases. Trimming at V came to 5 bases and at J to 5 bases, leaving 5 bases not matched to a gene. The CDR3 spans 13 residues. The CDR3 loop reads CASSAAAGETQYF. The CDR3 DNA sequence: TGTGCCAGCAGTGCGGCAGCGGGGGAGACCCAGTACTTC.

V usage is TRBV7-9 and J usage is TRBJ1-1, with D perhaps TRBD1 (6 bases). CDR3 size: 15 residues. Looked up from germline, CDR1 is SEHNR and CDR2 is FQNEAQ (reference sequence). V dropped 6 bases and J dropped 3 bases, with 17 bases sitting between them. In DNA, the CDR3 is TGTGCCAGCAGATCCCAATGGGGGGGCGACACTGAAGCTTTCTTT. Residues: CASRSQWGGDTEAFF.

V usage is TRBV5-8 and J usage is TRBJ2-2; possible D gene TRBD1, 5 bases. V lost 0 bases and J 7 bases, leaving 10 bases between the germline ends. Germline-derived CDR1 and CDR2 are SGHTS and YDEGEE. The CDR3 is 14 residues long. CDR3 nucleotides: TGTGCCAGCAGCTTGGGACAGTTCAGCGGGGAGCTGTTTTTT. It codes for CASSLGQFSGELFF.

The chain joins TRBV15 to TRBJ1-3; D remains unclear. The CDR3 runs 15 residues. Germline V gene lookup returns CDR1 LNHNV and CDR2 YYDKDF (reference sequence). Between the trimmed V and J ends, which lost 3 bases and 0 bases, there was a span of 9 bases. The CDR3 here is CATSSDGISGNTIYF. As DNA, the CDR3 is TGTGCCACCAGCAGCGACGGGATCTCTGGAAACACCATATATTTT.

This sequence joins TRBV5-6 and TRBJ2-2, with 9 bases matching TRBD1. Germline lookup yields CDR1 SGHDT and CDR2 YYEEEE. CDR3 length: 17 amino acids. V was pared by 4 bases and J by 5 bases, with 12 bases of the junction left unmatched. CDR3 bases: TGTGCCAGCAGCCTCCCAGGGACAGGGCACTCAACCGGGGAGCTGTTTTTT. This encodes CASSLPGTGHSTGELFF.

The V call is TRBV4-1, the J call TRBJ1-4; weak D call: TRBD1 (5 bases). CDR1 is MGHRA, CDR2 YSYEKL, per germline. There are 15 residues in the CDR3. Trimming shortened V by 6 bases and J by 4 bases, and 15 bases separated the two germline ends. The CDR3 here is CASRRGGGFNEKLFF. The CDR3 nucleotides are TGCGCCAGCAGGCGGGGCGGGGGATTTAATGAAAAACTGTTTTTT.

V gene TRBV3-1 (or the pseudogene TRBV3-2) combines with J gene TRBJ1-2, with D perhaps matching TRBD1 (6 bases). The CDR3 length is 14 residues. CDR1 LGHDT and CDR2 YNNKEL come from the germline V gene (reference sequence). Trimming removed 1 base from V and 5 bases from J, with 11 bases in between. The CDR3 protein is CASSQVLQGYGYTF. In nucleotides, the CDR3 is TGTGCCAGCAGCCAAGTACTACAGGGTTATGGCTACACCTTC.

The chain has TRBV19 and TRBJ1-5; D not certain. The CDR3 is 15 amino acids. From germline, CDR1 is LNHDA and CDR2 SQIVND (reference sequence). Trimming left V 4 bases short and J 7 bases short, with 17 bases between. In DNA, the CDR3 is TGTGCCAGTAGTAAATCAGGACGGGAAGGGCAGCCCCAGCATTTT. Its protein is CASSKSGREGQPQHF.

The chain has TRBV12-3 or TRBV12-4 and TRBJ1-1; 7 nucleotides line up with TRBD1. The CDR3 sequence is 13 residues long. The V gene end was trimmed by 4 bases and the J gene end by 5 bases; junction bases not matched to a gene: 4. CDR3 loop: CASSYTGETEAFF. The CDR3 nucleotides read TGTGCCAGCAGTTATACAGGGGAAACTGAAGCTTTCTTT.